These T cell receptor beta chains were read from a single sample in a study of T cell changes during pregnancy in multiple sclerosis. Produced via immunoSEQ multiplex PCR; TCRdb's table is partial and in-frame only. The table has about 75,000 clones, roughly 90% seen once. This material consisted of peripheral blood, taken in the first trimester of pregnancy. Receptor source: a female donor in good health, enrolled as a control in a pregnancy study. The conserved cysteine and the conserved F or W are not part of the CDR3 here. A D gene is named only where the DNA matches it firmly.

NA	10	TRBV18	ASSPSGYEQF
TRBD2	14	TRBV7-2	ASTPRTSLNTGELF
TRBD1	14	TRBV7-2	ASSLDRGLSTGELF
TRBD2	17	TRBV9	ASSTPGGGLAGYTDTQY
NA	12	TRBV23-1	ASSQSRGNQPQH
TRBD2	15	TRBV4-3	ASSQDLGLAGGDTQY
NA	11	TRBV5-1	ATSTGMNTEAF
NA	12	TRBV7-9	ASSLAGRVDEAF
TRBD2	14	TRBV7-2	ASSSTSGGASDTQY
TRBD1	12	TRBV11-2	ASSLIQGIYEQY
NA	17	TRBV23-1	ASSQSEAGDFSGANVLT
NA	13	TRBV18	ASSPSQGRGNTIY
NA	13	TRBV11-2	ASSSRVGSQETQY
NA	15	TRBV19	ASSIFGGVGYQETQY
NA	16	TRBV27	ASSLLGIGGAGNSPLH
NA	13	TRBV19	ASSPAGPPRDEQY
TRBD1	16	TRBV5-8	ASSPGTGALPRAEKLF
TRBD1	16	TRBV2	ASRGGPGQGRTNEKLF
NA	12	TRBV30	AWGQGRSSRGYT
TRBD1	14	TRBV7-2	ASSPRQGLSGNTIY
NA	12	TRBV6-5	ASSPTYSNEKLF
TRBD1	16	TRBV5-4	ASSWRRIRDRGLGGAF
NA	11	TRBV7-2	ASSFQLTDTQY
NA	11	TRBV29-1	SVTARGQETQY
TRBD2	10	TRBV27	ASSRPGGEQY
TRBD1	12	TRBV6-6	ASSTTGEDYGYT
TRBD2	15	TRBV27	ASSLSGGRADTGELF
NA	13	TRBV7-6	ASRDKFPNTGELF
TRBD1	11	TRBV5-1	ASSRTGGNTIY
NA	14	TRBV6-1	ASSEAIGATGNTIY
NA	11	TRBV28	ASSRDRPTEAF
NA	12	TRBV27	ASSLNTSPYEQY
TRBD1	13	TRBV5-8	ASSFGTGGTDTQY
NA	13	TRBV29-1	SVARQFGRNTEAF
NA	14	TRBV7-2	ASSGTGTRGYNEQF
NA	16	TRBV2	ASSLDVAGHLGGNTIY
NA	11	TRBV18	ASSPEGSYEQY
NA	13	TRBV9	ASSVGEGGTGELF
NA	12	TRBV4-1	ASSQPGLDYGYT
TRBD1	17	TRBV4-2	ASSQDKAVRGHLHSPLH
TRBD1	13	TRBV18	ASSPRGTVWDEQY
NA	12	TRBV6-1	ASRTGTLNTEAF
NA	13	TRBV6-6	ASSYPRSTNEKLF